This T cell receptor (beta chain) was obtained from a study of siplizumab effects on memory and regulatory T cells. Some clones are missing from TCRdb's copy, which holds only in-frame ones; the method was immunoSEQ multiplex PCR. Here the sample spans approximately 100,000 clones, roughly 91% being singletons. Study results and caveats: The average Treg-derived proportion among mappable alloreactive CD4+ clones was 68.8% with siplizumab versus about 27% in controls. Alloreactive sequences from unstimulated CD4+ memory cells fell significantly with siplizumab. Naive T cells appeared more varied than memory cells and looked like key alloresponse contributors. An assignable naive or memory phenotype was lacking in roughly 75-95% of proliferating CD4+ or CD8+ clones.

The CDR3 is made up of 15 amino acids. V lost 5 bases and J lost 0; bases outside the gene matches: 5. Germline V gives CDR1 MNHEY, CDR2 SMNVEV (reference sequence). Concerning this clone: Antigen: not known.

Material: non-Treg CD4+ T cells sorted from blood. The TCR originated in a human donor in good health. The V gene is TRBV27, the J gene TRBJ2-5; 8 nucleotides align to TRBD2. CDR3 residues: CASSRSSGYQETQYF. The CDR3 nucleotides read TGTGCCAGCAGTCGGTCTAGCGGGTACCAAGAGACCCAGTACTTC.